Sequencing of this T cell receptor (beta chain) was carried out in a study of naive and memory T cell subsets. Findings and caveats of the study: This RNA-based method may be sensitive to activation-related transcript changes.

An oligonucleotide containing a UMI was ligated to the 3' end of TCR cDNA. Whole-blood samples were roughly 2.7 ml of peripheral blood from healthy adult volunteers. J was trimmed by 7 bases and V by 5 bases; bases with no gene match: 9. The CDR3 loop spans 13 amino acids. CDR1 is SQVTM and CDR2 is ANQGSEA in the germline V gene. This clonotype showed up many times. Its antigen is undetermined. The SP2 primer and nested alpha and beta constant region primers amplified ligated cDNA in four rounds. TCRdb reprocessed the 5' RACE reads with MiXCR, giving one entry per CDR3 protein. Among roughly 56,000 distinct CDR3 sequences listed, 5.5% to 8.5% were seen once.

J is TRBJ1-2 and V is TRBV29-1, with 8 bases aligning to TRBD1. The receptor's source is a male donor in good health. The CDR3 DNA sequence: TGCAGCGTTAGCCTCGACAGGGGCGGTGGCTACACCTTC. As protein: CSVSLDRGGGYTF.